These 10 T cell receptor beta chains came from one sample sequenced in a study of cytomegalovirus exposure and HLA in healthy donors. Vbeta (60) and Jbeta (13) primers were used in the PCR. Profiling relied on immunoSEQ multiplex PCR, and the TCRdb table lists in-frame clones only, not all of them. This table has about 87,000 clones, 70% to 85% appearing once. Sequencing input: PBMCs. The receptor source for this set is a young man in good health and CMV-seropositive.

In this sample, this clone turned up a few times. The V and J genes are TRBV28 and TRBJ2-2; D gene ambiguous. This CDR3 is built from 11 residues. CDR1 and CDR2 from the germline V gene are MDHEN and SYDVKM. V shed 7 bases and J shed 6 bases, with 6 bases lying between them. The CDR3 spells CASNYAGELFF. The CDR3 DNA reads as TGTGCCAGCAACTACGCCGGGGAGCTGTTTTTT. The variable domain in full, with the rest retrieved from reference TRBV28 and TRBJ2-2, is DVKVTQSSRYLVKRTGEKVFLECVQDMDHENMFWYRQDPGLGLRLIYFSYDVKMKEKGDIPEGYSVSREKKERFSLILESASTNQTSMYLCASNYAGELFFGEGSRLTVL.

The genes are TRBV29-1 and TRBJ2-2; 7 bases fit TRBD2. The CDR3 is made up of 14 amino acids. Germline V gene lookup returns CDR1 SQVTM and CDR2 ANQGSEA. V gave up 4 bases and J gave up 2 bases; unmatched junction bases: 4. The chain's CDR3 is CSVGASGNTGELFF. The CDR3 coding sequence is TGCAGCGTTGGGGCTAGCGGAAACACCGGGGAGCTGTTTTTT.

This clone was detected only a few times. The chain recombines TRBV5-1 with TRBJ2-3, with TRBD2 matching 12 bases. CDR1 and CDR2 (germline): SGHRS, YFSETQ. The CDR3 runs to 17 residues. V gave up 4 bases and J gave up 5 bases; unmatched junction bases: 11. The CDR3 loop is CASSLGLAGRLGDTQYF. The CDR3 DNA follows: TGCGCCAGCAGCCTTGGACTAGCGGGAAGGCTGGGAGATACGCAGTATTTT.

This chain connects TRBV2 to TRBJ2-3, with TRBD2 as a possible D gene (6 bases). From germline, CDR1 is SNHLY and CDR2 FYNNEI. The CDR3 consists of 13 residues. V lost 10 bases and J 5 bases, leaving 16 bases between the germline ends. CDR3 region: CAKNRESGDTQYF. The CDR3 bases are TGTGCCAAAAATCGGGAGTCAGGAGATACGCAGTATTTT.

CDR3 DNA sequence: TGTGCCAGCAGCCAATGGGAAGTCTCAGGGGATTATGGCTACACCTTC. Its translation is CASSQWEVSGDYGYTF. The V and J genes are TRBV14 and TRBJ1-2, with D possibly TRBD1 on 6 matching bases. Germline V CDR1 and CDR2: SGHDN, FVKESK. The CDR3 loop spans 16 amino acids. Trimming left V 2 bases short and J 5 bases short, with 18 bases between.

The chain uses TRBV2 and TRBJ2-2; 12 bases line up with TRBD2. Per germline, CDR1 SNHLY and CDR2 FYNNEI. The CDR3 runs to 15 residues. Trimming cost V 5 bases and J 5 bases; bases outside gene matches: 3. The CDR3: CASSLLAGGTGELFF. The CDR3 DNA follows: TGTGCCAGCAGTCTACTAGCGGGAGGAACCGGGGAGCTGTTTTTT.

The rearrangement links TRBV19 to TRBJ2-5; 8 nucleotides align to TRBD1. V trimming: 5 bases; J trimming: 1 base; junction bases outside the gene matches: 3. The CDR3 is 14 residues long. The V gene's germline CDR1 is LNHDA and CDR2 SQIVND (reference sequence). The CDR3: CASSRTGPQETQYF. The DNA of the CDR3 is TGTGCCAGTAGTCGGACAGGGCCCCAAGAGACCCAGTACTTC.

The chain is built from TRBV28 and TRBJ2-5; D remains unclear. CDR1 and CDR2 from the germline V gene are MDHEN and SYDVKM. The CDR3 runs 11 residues. V shed 6 bases and J shed 3 bases, with 5 bases lying between them. DNA for the CDR3: TGTGCCAGCAGCCAGGAAGAGACCCAGTACTTC. Amino acid sequence: CASSQEETQYF.

This rearrangement joins TRBV14 to TRBJ1-2; tentatively, D is TRBD1 (5 bases). V was cut by 8 bases and J by 6 bases, with 19 bases left in between. This CDR3 is built from 14 residues. Germline V gives CDR1 SGHDN, CDR2 FVKESK. The CDR3 is CASYGGRGMNGYTF. The DNA of the CDR3 is TGTGCCAGCTACGGGGGGAGGGGAATGAATGGCTACACCTTC.

With respect to this clone: One junction end disagrees with the germline gene, perhaps due to a read error. The V call is TRBV4-3, the J call TRBJ2-2, with 10 bases fitting TRBD2. Germline V CDR1 and CDR2: LGHNA, YSLEER. The CDR3 contains 17 residues. Here the CDR3 reads CASSQDQAGGNAGELFF. CDR3 nucleotides: TGCGCCAGCAGCCAAGATCAAGCGGGAGGGAACGCCGGGGAGCTGTTTTTT.